The 20 T cell receptor beta chains in this list originate from one sample, sequenced in a study of shared clonotypes between healthy human individuals (dated by TCRdb to about 2020). The library came from the immunoSEQ multiplex PCR assay. This immuneACCESS table, as held by TCRdb, lists in-frame sequences with V and J called but not all clones. Of the missing ones, under half trace to an unresolved V gene in checked studies; the others have no known cause. The sample table records approximately 2,000,000 clones; just under 95% of these occur just once. Around 0.38% of the sample lies in the top ten. The specimen was naive CD4+ T cells from PBMCs. The cell subset or site tag for this specimen amounts to: CD45RA+ positively selected. The receptors originated from a man aged 18 to 29 in good health. Some clones in this sample may be carry-over from other donors' samples.

In its sample, this clone was seen once. CDR3 coding DNA: TGTGCCAGCAGCTCGGATGCACTAGCGGGATACAATGAGCAGTTCTTC. This encodes CASSSDALAGYNEQFF. The chain carries TRBV7-6 and TRBJ2-1; the match to TRBD2 covers 10 bases. CDR1 is SGHVS and CDR2 is FNYEAQ in the germline V gene. After removal of 4 bases from V and 4 bases from J, the junction contained 7 bases not matched to a gene. The length of the CDR3 is 16 residues.

This chain's CDR3 is CASSSRQGAYEQYF. For the CDR3, the DNA is TGTGCCAGCAGCTCCCGACAGGGGGCCTACGAGCAGTACTTC. This rearrangement joins TRBV2 to TRBJ2-7, with 9 bases aligning to TRBD1. Germline lookup yields CDR1 SNHLY and CDR2 FYNNEI. V shed 6 bases and J 2 bases; nucleotides not matched to a gene: 5. The CDR3 spans 14 residues.

CDR3 protein: CASSPRVGSYNEQFF. DNA of the CDR3: TGTGCCAGTAGTCCTCGTGTGGGCTCCTACAATGAGCAGTTCTTC. This chain links TRBV19 with TRBJ2-1, with D hard to call. The CDR3 consists of 15 residues. V gave up 5 bases and J gave up 0 bases, with 11 bases separating them. Germline V gene lookup returns CDR1 LNHDA and CDR2 SQIVND (reference sequence).

This chain connects TRBV7-9 to TRBJ1-1, with 7 bases that match TRBD1. The V gene's germline CDR1 is SEHNR and CDR2 FQNEAQ (reference sequence). The CDR3 is made up of 14 amino acids. V trimming: 5 bases; J trimming: 5 bases; junction bases outside the gene matches: 8. CDR3 sequence: CASSPYRGETEAFF. DNA for the CDR3: TGTGCCAGCAGCCCTTACAGGGGAGAGACTGAAGCTTTCTTT.

The chain couples TRBV2 to TRBJ2-2; 7 positions match TRBD1. In germline, CDR1 is SNHLY, CDR2 FYNNEI. Trimming took 3 bases from V and 6 from J; bases not matched to a gene: 7. This CDR3 has 15 amino acids. CDR3 nucleotide sequence: TGTGCCAGCAGTGATTCCGCCCAGGGGGCCGGGGAGCTGTTTTTT. Its translation: CASSDSAQGAGELFF.

The V call is TRBV30, the J call TRBJ1-2; TRBD1 matches at 7 bases. The V and J ends lost 3 bases and 5 bases, in that order; junction bases with no gene match: 6. The germline CDR1 and CDR2 sequences are GTSNPN and SVGIG (reference sequence). The CDR3 spans 13 residues. CDR3 amino acids: CAWSDRVGYGYTF. In DNA, the CDR3 is TGTGCCTGGAGCGACAGGGTCGGGTATGGCTACACCTTC.

V gene TRBV14 combines with J gene TRBJ2-1, with 10 bases fitting TRBD2. This CDR3 is built from 18 residues. From germline, CDR1 is SGHDN and CDR2 FVKESK. With V trimmed by 2 bases and J by 8 bases, 15 bases remained unmatched. CDR3 residues: CASSQNLFLAGARDEQFF. CDR3 DNA sequence: TGTGCCAGCAGCCAAAACCTCTTTCTAGCGGGAGCACGGGATGAGCAGTTCTTC.

The rearrangement joins TRBV6-6 to TRBJ1-2; TRBD1 aligns across 10 bases. CDR3 size: 16 residues. CDR1 MNHNY and CDR2 SVGAGI come from the germline V gene (reference sequence). Losses at the gene ends were 6 bases for V and 2 bases for J; bases not matched to a gene: 9. In DNA form, the CDR3 reads TGTGCCAGCAGCCAGGACAGGGGGAGGCAAAACTATGGCTACACCTTC. The encoded protein is CASSQDRGRQNYGYTF.

The chain is built from TRBV4-2 and TRBJ2-5; 10 bases are shared with TRBD2. Trimming removed 4 bases from V and 5 bases from J; junction bases left unmatched: 10. CDR1 is LGHNA, CDR2 YNFKEQ, per germline. The CDR3 runs to 16 residues. The CDR3 nucleotides are TGTGCCAGCAGCCGAGACAGCGGGAGGGCCTCGGAGACCCAGTACTTC. It codes for CASSRDSGRASETQYF.

The rearrangement uses TRBV7-8 and TRBJ2-1; 10 bases line up with TRBD2. Germline loops: CDR1 SGHVS, CDR2 FQNEAQ. This CDR3 is built from 19 residues. Unmatched junction bases numbered 11, after V lost 2 bases and J lost 1 base. The CDR3, as DNA: TGTGCCAGCAGCTTAAGGGCGACCCGGACTAGCGGTTCCTACAATGAGCAGTTCTTC. This gives the protein CASSLRATRTSGSYNEQFF.

Concerning this clone itself: This sample includes further DNA sequences coding for the same CDR3. The chain recombines TRBV28 with TRBJ2-1, with 11 bases identical to TRBD2. Germline V CDR1 and CDR2: MDHEN, SYDVKM. The CDR3 covers 15 residues. After removal of 2 bases from V and 7 bases from J, the junction contained 4 bases not matched to a gene. CDR3 bases: TGTGCCAGCAGTTTAGGGACTAGCGGTAGAAATGAGCAGTTCTTC. Translated, it gives CASSLGTSGRNEQFF.

CDR3 sequence reads: CASSVVAAGNQPQHF. CDR3 coding DNA: TGTGCCAGCAGTGTCGTCGCGGCAGGGAATCAGCCCCAGCATTTT. V usage is TRBV6-1 and J usage is TRBJ1-5, with a possible D match to TRBD1 (5 bases). Germline CDR1 is MNHNS and CDR2 is SASEGT. This CDR3 contains 15 residues. Trimming pared 4 bases from V and 4 bases from J, leaving 14 bases between.

On this clone: Mismatch with germline at one junction end may stem from a read error. J is TRBJ2-3 and V is TRBV7-3, with D perhaps given as TRBD1 or TRBD2 (5 bases each). Germline CDR1 SGHTA, CDR2 FQGTGA. CDR3 size: 14 residues. The CDR3 DNA reads as TGTGCCAGCAGCCTAACCGGGGCGGGAGATACGCAGTATTTT. Encoded protein: CASSLTGAGDTQYF.

The gene calls are TRBV7-3 and TRBJ1-5, with D unresolved. V lost 4 bases and J lost 0, with 10 bases in between. There are 15 residues in the CDR3. Germline CDR1 and CDR2: SGHTA and FQGTGA. CDR3 amino acids: CASSSTPDSNQPQHF. The CDR3 nucleotides read TGTGCCAGCAGCTCCACCCCGGATAGCAATCAGCCCCAGCATTTT.

The chain employs TRBV19 and TRBJ1-5; D not certain. Germline V gene data show CDR1 as LNHDA and CDR2 as SQIVND (reference sequence). V was trimmed by 5 bases and J by 0 bases, leaving 14 bases between them. This CDR3 spans 16 amino acids. The CDR3 loop reads CASSLGRIYSNQPQHF. In DNA form, the CDR3 reads TGTGCCAGTAGTTTAGGACGGATTTATAGCAATCAGCCCCAGCATTTT.

The genes are TRBV4-2 and TRBJ2-1; the match to TRBD2 covers 10 bases. With 1 base clipped from V and 3 bases from J, the junction kept 3 bases outside the gene matches. The germline V gene has CDR1 LGHNA and CDR2 YNFKEQ. The CDR3 is made up of 16 amino acids. The CDR3 reads CASSQATSGIYNEQFF. Here the CDR3 DNA reads TGTGCCAGCAGCCAAGCTACTAGCGGGATCTACAATGAGCAGTTCTTC.

V usage is TRBV28 and J usage is TRBJ2-5, with 10 bases matching TRBD2. The length of the CDR3 is 14 residues. Germline trimming cut 5 bases from V and 9 bases from J; bases unmatched to any gene: 9. Looked up from germline, CDR1 is MDHEN and CDR2 is SYDVKM. CDR3 nucleotide sequence: TGTGCCAGCAGTCTCCCCGGGACTAGCGAATCCCAGTACTTC. It translates to CASSLPGTSESQYF.

J is TRBJ2-7 and V is TRBV21-1; the DNA was not compared with TRBD2, the D call given in the table. TRBV21-1 is given as a pseudogene. The CDR3 has 20 residues. DNA for the CDR3: TGTGCCAGCAGCAAAGTCCCCCGGACTAGCGGGAGACCACATCCCTACGAGCAGTACTTC. Translation gives CASSKVPRTSGRPHPYEQYF.

J is TRBJ2-5 and V is TRBV5-8; 9 positions agree with TRBD2. With 3 bases clipped from V and 7 bases from J, the junction kept 13 bases outside the gene matches. The CDR3 runs to 16 residues. Germline CDR1 and CDR2: SGHTS and YDEGEE. The CDR3 is CASSSTYTSGSATQYF. For the CDR3, the DNA is TGTGCCAGCAGCTCGACGTATACTAGCGGGTCGGCGACCCAGTACTTC. Based on the CDR3 plus reference TRBV5-8 and TRBJ2-5, the full variable domain is EAGVTQSPTHLIKTRGQQATLRCSPISGHTSVYWYQQALGLGLQFLLWYDEGEERNRGNFPPRFSGRQFPNYSSELNVNALELEDSALYLCASSSTYTSGSATQYFGPGTRLLVL.

The chain combines TRBV28 with TRBJ2-7, with D perhaps matching TRBD1 or TRBD2 (5 bases each). CDR1 is MDHEN, CDR2 SYDVKM, per germline. Trimming took 7 bases from V and 6 from J, leaving 19 bases between them. The CDR3 spans 14 residues. In DNA, the CDR3 is TGTGCCAGCAACCTTCTGGGGACCGCAGTCGAGCAGTACTTC. This encodes CASNLLGTAVEQYF.